The T cell receptor (beta chain) under discussion was sequenced for a study of blood T cell repertoires in COVID-19. The overall study: Italy, Spain and the United States were the sources of the convalescent and acute COVID-19 samples. Sources were T cells, B-cell-depleted T cells, or PBMCs; the material itself was cDNA or gDNA.

Germline values: CDR1 LGHDT, CDR2 YNNKEL (reference sequence). The CDR3 contains 16 residues. V was pared by 1 base and J by 3 bases, with 16 bases between. Methods used by the authors: Counts of nucleated cells, estimated from reference gene primer amplification, were obtained. Profiled with immunoSEQ multiplex PCR; TCRdb holds only in-frame clones, not every one. From that table come the V and J calls and clone size; the DNA was used to work out D and trimming. Of some 250,000 clones in the sample, approximately 83% were seen once. This receptor was obtained from a woman in her 30s who had recovered from COVID-19. Sequenced input: peripheral blood. The gene calls are TRBV3-1 (or the pseudogene TRBV3-2) and TRBJ2-7, with D possibly TRBD1 on 5 matching bases. Here the CDR3 DNA reads TGTGCCAGCAGCCAAGCAGGGTTAACAAGACACTACGAGCAGTACTTC. Protein: CASSQAGLTRHYEQYF.